The clone carrying this T cell receptor beta chain was seen more than once but under ten times. Its specificity is unknown. V lost 4 bases to trimming and J lost 5 bases; unmatched junction nucleotides: 7. The V gene's germline CDR1 is MGHRA and CDR2 YSYEKL. The CDR3 spans 15 residues. TCRdb re-derived calls from the reads in MiXCR, one entry per CDR3 protein. The sample includes some 900,000 distinct CDR3 sequences, 30% to 35% of them seen just once. This entry is derived from a study of T cell repertoires in cytomegalovirus infection. Study as a whole: Well-studied HLA-B-restricted CMV epitopes were used in the study alongside recently identified HLA-C-restricted ones. Matching HLA type and CMV infection were both indicated by public TCR beta signatures.

Points from the study as a whole: CMV-specific HLA-C-restricted TCR beta clonotypes dominated the ex vivo response. The cumulative frequency of public TCR beta families distinguished individuals who carried CMV together with the relevant HLA.

This clonotype originated in a human donor in good health (CMV status not recorded). Some clones in this sample may be carry-over from other donors' samples. This rearrangement joins TRBV4-1 to TRBJ2-5; TRBD2 agrees at 10 bases. The material sequenced was cultured CD8+ T cells from PBMCs, taken from culture after CMV antigen stimulation. This CDR3 reads CASSPFSGGPETQYF. DNA of the CDR3: TGCGCCAGCAGCCCCTTTAGCGGGGGGCCGGAGACCCAGTACTTC.